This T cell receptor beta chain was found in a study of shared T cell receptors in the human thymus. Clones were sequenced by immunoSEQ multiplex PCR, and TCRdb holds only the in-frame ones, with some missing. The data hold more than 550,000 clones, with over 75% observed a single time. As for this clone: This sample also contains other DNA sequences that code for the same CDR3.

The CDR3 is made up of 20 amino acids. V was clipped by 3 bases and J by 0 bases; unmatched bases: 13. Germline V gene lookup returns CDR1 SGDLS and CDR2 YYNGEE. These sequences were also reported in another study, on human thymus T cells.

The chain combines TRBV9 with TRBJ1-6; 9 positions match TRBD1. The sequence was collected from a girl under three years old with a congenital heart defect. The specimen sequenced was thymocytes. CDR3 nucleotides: TGTGCCAGCAGCGCCCCCTATACCGGGACAGGGAGCTCCTATAATTCACCCCTCCACTTT. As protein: CASSAPYTGTGSSYNSPLHF.